These 3 T cell receptor beta chains came from one sample sequenced in a study of blood T cell repertoires in COVID-19. The assay was immunoSEQ multiplex PCR, and TCRdb's table has in-frame clones only and misses some. Among 130,000 to 150,000 clones listed, roughly 82% were seen once. The material sequenced was peripheral blood. The receptors come from a man between 60 and 75 years old with active or convalescent COVID-19.

The CDR3 sequence is CASRDISYSSYNSPLHF. DNA of the CDR3: TGTGCCAGTAGGGACATCTCTTACAGCTCCTATAATTCACCCCTCCACTTT. The chain links TRBV19 to TRBJ1-6; possibly TRBD1 for D (5 bases). The V and J ends lost 6 bases and 0 bases respectively, with 15 bases between them. From germline, CDR1 is LNHDA and CDR2 SQIVND (reference sequence). This CDR3 is 17 amino acids long.

The chain links TRBV2 to TRBJ2-2; D call uncertain. Germline CDR1 and CDR2: SNHLY and FYNNEI. The CDR3 is 18 residues long. V was clipped by 6 bases and J by 4 bases, with 24 bases between them. CDR3 residues: CASRAQPPRHVPTGELFF. CDR3 nucleotide sequence: TGTGCCAGCAGAGCCCAACCCCCGCGCCACGTTCCCACCGGGGAGCTGTTTTTT.

The rearrangement uses TRBV6-5 and TRBJ1-4; D is unclear. CDR1 is MNHEY, CDR2 SVGAGI, per germline. The length of the CDR3 is 14 residues. The V end lost 0 bases, the J end lost 8 bases, and 10 bases lay between the germline ends. The CDR3 loop reads CASSYSITTEKLFF. As DNA, the CDR3 is TGTGCCAGCAGTTACTCGATCACAACAGAAAAACTGTTTTTT.